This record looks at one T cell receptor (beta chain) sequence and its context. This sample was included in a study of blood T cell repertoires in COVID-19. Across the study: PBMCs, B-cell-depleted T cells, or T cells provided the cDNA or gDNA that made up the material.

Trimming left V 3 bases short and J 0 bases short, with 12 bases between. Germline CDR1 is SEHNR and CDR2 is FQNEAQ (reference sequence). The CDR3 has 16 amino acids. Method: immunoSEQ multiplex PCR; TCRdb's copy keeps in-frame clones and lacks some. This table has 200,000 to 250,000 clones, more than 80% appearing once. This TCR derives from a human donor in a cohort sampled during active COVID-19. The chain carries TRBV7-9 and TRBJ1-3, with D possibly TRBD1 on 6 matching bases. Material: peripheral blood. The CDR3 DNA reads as TGTGCCAGCAGCTTTAACAGGGCTCACTCTGGAAACACCATATATTTT. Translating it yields CASSFNRAHSGNTIYF. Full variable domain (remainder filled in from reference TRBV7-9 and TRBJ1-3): DTGVSQNPRHKITKRGQNVTFRCDPISEHNRLYWYRQTLGQGPEFLTYFQNEAQLEKSRLLSDRFSAERPKGSFSTLEIQRTEQGDSAMYLCASSFNRAHSGNTIYFGEGSWLTVV.